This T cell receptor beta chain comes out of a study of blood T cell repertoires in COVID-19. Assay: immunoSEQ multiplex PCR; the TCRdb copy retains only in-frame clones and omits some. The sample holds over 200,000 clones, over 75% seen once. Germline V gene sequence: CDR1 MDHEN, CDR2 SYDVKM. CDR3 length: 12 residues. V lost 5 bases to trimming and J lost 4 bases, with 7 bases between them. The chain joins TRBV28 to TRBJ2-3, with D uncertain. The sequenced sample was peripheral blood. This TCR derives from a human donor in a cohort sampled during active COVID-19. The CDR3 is CASSIQSDTQYF. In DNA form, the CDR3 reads TGTGCCAGCAGTATACAATCAGATACGCAGTATTTT.